The 2 T cell receptor beta chains reported below all come from one sample, sequenced in a study of T cell repertoires in cytomegalovirus infection. These receptors lack a known antigen. TCRdb ran MiXCR on the reads and lists one entry per CDR3 protein. The sample lists around 770,000 distinct CDR3 sequences; about 27% were seen once. The input for sequencing was cultured CD8+ T cells from PBMCs, taken from culture after CMV antigen stimulation. The receptors derive from a human donor in good health (CMV status not recorded). Some clones in this sample may be carry-over from other donors' samples.

For the CDR3, the DNA is TGTGCCAGCAGCCAAGGACCCTTTGGTGCGGGGCTTTACCAAGAGACCCAGTACTTC. Protein product: CASSQGPFGAGLYQETQYF. The rearrangement links TRBV3-1 to TRBJ2-5; maybe TRBD2 (6 bases). This CDR3 spans 19 amino acids. V dropped 1 base and J dropped 0 bases, with 21 bases sitting between them. Germline V CDR1 and CDR2: LGHDT, YNNKEL (reference sequence).

Comments on this clonotype: Relative to the germline gene, one junction end is altered; a read error may explain this. The chain employs TRBV7-7 and TRBJ2-1, with D perhaps TRBD2 (5 bases). The CDR3 length is 14 residues. Germline assignment: CDR1 SSHAT and CDR2 FNYEAQ (reference sequence). Written as DNA, the CDR3 is TGTGCTAGCAGCTTAGATGAGGACTCCGATGAGCAGTTCTTC. The encoded protein is CASSLDEDSDEQFF. Full variable domain (remainder filled in from reference TRBV7-7 and TRBJ2-1): GAGVSQSPRYKVTKRGQDVTLRCDPISSHATLYWYQQALGQGPEFLTYFNYEAQPDKSGLPSDRFSAERPEGSISTLTIQRTEQRDSAMYRCASSLDEDSDEQFFGPGTRLTVL.